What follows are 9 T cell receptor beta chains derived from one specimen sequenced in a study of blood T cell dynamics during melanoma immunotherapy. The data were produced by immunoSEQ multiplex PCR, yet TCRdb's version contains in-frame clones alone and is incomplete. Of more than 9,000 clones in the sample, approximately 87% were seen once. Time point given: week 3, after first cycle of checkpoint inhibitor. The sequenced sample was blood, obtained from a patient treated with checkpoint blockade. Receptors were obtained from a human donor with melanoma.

The CDR3 here is CASSVTGDQGYTF. The CDR3 DNA reads as TGTGCCAGCAGCGTTACAGGGGATCAGGGCTACACCTTC. This rearrangement joins TRBV9 to TRBJ1-2, with 7 bases matching TRBD1. Losses at the gene ends were 2 bases for V and 8 bases for J; bases not matched to a gene: 6. The CDR3 contains 13 residues. Germline V CDR1 and CDR2: SGDLS, YYNGEE.

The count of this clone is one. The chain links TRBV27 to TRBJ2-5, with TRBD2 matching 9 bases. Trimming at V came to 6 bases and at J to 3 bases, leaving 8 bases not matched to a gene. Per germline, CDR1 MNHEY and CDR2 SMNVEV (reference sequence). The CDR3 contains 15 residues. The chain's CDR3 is CASRGLASGEETQYF. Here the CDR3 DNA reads TGTGCCAGCAGGGGACTAGCTTCGGGCGAAGAGACCCAGTACTTC.

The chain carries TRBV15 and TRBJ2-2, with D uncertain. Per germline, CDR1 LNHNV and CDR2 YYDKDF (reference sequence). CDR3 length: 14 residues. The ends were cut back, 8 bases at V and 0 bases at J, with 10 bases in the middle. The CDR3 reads CATGSNANTGELFF. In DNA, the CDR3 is TGTGCCACCGGTTCGAATGCGAACACCGGGGAGCTGTTTTTT.

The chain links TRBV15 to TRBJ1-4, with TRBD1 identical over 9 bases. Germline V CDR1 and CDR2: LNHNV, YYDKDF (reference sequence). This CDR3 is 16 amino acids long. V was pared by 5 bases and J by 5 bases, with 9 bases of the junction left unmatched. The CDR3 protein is CATSGTSGTGNEKLFF. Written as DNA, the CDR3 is TGTGCCACCAGCGGAACGTCCGGGACAGGGAATGAAAAACTGTTTTTT. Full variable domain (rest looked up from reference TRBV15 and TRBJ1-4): DAMVIQNPRYQVTQFGKPVTLSCSQTLNHNVMYWYQQKSSQAPKLLFHYYDKDFNNEADTPDNFQSRRPNTSFCFLDIRSPGLGDTAMYLCATSGTSGTGNEKLFFGSGTQLSVL.

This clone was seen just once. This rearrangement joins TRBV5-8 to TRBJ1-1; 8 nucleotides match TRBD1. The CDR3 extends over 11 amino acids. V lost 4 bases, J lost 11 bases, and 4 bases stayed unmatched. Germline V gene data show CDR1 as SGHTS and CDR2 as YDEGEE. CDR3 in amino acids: CASSTTGAAFF. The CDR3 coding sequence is TGTGCCAGCAGCACGACAGGGGCGGCTTTCTTT. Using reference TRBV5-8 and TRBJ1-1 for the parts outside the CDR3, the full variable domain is EAGVTQSPTHLIKTRGQQATLRCSPISGHTSVYWYQQALGLGLQFLLWYDEGEERNRGNFPPRFSGRQFPNYSSELNVNALELEDSALYLCASSTTGAAFFGQGTRLTVV.

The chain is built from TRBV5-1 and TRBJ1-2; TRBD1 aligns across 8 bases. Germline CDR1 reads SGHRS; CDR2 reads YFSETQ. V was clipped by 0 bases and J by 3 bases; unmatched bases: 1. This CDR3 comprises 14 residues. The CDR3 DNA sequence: TGCGCCAGCAGCTTGGGACAGGGGTACTATGGCTACACCTTC. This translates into CASSLGQGYYGYTF.

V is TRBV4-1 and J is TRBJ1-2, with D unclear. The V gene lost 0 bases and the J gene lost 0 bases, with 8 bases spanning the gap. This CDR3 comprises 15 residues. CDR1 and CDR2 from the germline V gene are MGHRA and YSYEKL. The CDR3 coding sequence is TGCGCCAGCAGCCAAGAAGAGCAGGCTAACTATGGCTACACCTTC. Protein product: CASSQEEQANYGYTF.

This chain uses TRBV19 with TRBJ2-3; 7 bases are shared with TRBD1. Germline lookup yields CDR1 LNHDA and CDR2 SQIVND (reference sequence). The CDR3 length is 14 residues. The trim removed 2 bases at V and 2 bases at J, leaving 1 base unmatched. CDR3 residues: CASSIKGATDTQYF. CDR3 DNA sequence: TGTGCCAGTAGTATAAAGGGGGCCACAGATACGCAGTATTTT.

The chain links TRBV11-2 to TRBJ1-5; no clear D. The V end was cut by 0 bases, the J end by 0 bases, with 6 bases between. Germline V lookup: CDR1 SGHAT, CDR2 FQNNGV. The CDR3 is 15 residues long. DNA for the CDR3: TGTGCCAGCAGCTTAGACTATTATAGCAATCAGCCCCAGCATTTT. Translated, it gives CASSLDYYSNQPQHF.